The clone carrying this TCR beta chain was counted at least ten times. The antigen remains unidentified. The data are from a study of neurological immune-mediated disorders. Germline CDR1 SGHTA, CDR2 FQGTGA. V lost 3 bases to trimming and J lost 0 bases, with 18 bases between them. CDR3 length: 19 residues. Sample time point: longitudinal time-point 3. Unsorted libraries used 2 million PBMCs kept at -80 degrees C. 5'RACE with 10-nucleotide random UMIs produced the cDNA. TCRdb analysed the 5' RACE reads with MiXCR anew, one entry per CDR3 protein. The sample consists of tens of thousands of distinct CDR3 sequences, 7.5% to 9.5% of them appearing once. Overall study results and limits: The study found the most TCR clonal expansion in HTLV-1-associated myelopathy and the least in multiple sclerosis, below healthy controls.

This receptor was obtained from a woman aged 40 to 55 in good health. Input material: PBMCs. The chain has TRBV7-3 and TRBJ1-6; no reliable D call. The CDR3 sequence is CASSLTVRGGSSYNSPLHF. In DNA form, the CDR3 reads TGTGCCAGCAGCTTGACGGTGCGAGGAGGGAGCTCCTATAATTCACCCCTCCACTTT.